Listed below are T cell receptor beta chains from one sample, sequenced in a study of T cells in Graves' hyperthyroidism and ophthalmopathy. TCRdb passed the multiplex PCR reads through MiXCR, listing each CDR3 protein once. The sample carries a few hundred thousand distinct CDR3 sequences, 15% to 19% recorded once. The sample was blood. Receptor source: a woman younger than 45 with Graves' hyperthyroidism. Each CDR3 is given with its conserved first and last residue. A D gene is named only where the DNA matches it firmly.

TRBD1,TRBJ2-7,TRBV11-2,CASSSGQLYEQYF
NA,TRBJ2-7,TRBV10-3,CAISESRLSPEQYF
NA,TRBJ1-1,TRBV5-1,CASSQDRTNTEAFF
NA,TRBJ2-7,TRBV20-1,CSARGPGRKSSYEQYF
NA,TRBJ2-3,TRBV28,CASSTQAPSTDTQYF
NA,TRBJ2-7,TRBV7-9,CASSLVPSPGEQYF
NA,TRBJ1-5,TRBV28,CASSPLEISNQPQHF
TRBD2,TRBJ2-1,TRBV5-1,CASSLPGLAGGNFGNEQFF
NA,TRBJ1-6,TRBV6-2/TRBV6-3,CASSRNRDNSPLHF
NA,TRBJ1-3,TRBV7-2,CASSLRDFGNTIYF
TRBD1,TRBJ2-7,TRBV4-1,CASSHIPRQGGYEQYF
NA,TRBJ1-1,TRBV30,CAWSVRRRGEAEAFF
NA,TRBJ2-1,TRBV24-1,CATSETRGNEQFF
TRBD2,TRBJ2-5,TRBV6-1,CASSTLAGASGETQYF
TRBD2,TRBJ2-1,TRBV2,CASLPGSGSSYNEQFF